This T cell receptor (beta chain) was sequenced in a study of glioma-infiltrating T cells. The study's findings and limits: Signature shared blood CDR3 motifs were enriched in low-divergence and depleted in high-divergence patients.

Amplification of TCR alpha and beta CDR3 regions from RNA used iRepertoire nested multiplex PCR. Tissue mRNA or PBMC total RNA, roughly 90-450 ng, went into one-step reverse transcription and amplification. TCRdb reprocessed the multiplex PCR reads via MiXCR and lists one record per CDR3 protein. The sample shows approximately 400,000 distinct CDR3 sequences, 41% of them seen only once. Points on this clonotype: Its antigen is still unknown.

The TCR comes from a human donor with low-grade glioma or glioblastoma, undergoing nonglioma brain surgery, or in good health (not recorded which). Input material: glioma tissue, nonneoplastic brain tissue, or PBMCs (not recorded which).

The CDR3 sequence is CASSQNDLGSGYGYTF. CDR3 nucleotides: TGCGCCAGCAGCCAAAACGATCTGGGATCAGGTTATGGCTACACCTTC. The V and J genes are TRBV4-1 and TRBJ1-2; D ambiguous. This CDR3 spans 16 amino acids. Trimming removed 2 bases at V and 5 bases at J, with 18 bases between. The V gene's germline CDR1 is MGHRA and CDR2 YSYEKL.